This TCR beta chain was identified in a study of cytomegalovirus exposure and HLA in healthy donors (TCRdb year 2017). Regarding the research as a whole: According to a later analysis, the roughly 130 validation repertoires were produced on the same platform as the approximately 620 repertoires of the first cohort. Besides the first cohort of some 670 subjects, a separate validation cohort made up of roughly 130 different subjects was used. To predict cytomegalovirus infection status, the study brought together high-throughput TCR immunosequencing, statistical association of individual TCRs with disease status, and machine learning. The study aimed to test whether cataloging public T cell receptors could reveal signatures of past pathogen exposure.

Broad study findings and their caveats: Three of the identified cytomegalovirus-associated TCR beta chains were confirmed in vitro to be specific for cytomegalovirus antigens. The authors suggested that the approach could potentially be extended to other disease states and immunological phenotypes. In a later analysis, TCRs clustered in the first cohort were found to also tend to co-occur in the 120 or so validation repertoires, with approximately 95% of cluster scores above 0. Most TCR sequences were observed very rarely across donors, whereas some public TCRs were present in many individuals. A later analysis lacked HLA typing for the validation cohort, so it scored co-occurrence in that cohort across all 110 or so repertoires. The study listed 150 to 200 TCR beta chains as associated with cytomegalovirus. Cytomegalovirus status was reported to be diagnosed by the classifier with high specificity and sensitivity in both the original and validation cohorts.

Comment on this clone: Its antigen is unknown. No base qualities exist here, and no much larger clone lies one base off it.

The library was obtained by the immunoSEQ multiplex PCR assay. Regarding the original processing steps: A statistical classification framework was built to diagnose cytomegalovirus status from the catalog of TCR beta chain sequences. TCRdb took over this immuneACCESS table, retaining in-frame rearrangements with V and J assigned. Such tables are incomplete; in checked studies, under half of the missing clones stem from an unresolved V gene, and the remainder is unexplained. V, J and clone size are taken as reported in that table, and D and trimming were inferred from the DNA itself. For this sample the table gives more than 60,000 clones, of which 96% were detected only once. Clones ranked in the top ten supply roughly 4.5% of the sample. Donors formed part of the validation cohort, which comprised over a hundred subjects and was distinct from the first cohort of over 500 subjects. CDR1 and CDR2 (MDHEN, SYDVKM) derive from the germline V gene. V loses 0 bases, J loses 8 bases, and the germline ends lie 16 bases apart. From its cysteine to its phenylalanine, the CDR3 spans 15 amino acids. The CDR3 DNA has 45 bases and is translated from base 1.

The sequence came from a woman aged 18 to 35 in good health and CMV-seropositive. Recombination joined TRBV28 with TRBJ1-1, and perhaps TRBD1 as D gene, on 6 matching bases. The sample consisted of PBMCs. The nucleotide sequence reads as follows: TGTGCCAGCAGTTTATGGGCCACAGGGAGCAGAGAAGCTTTCTTT. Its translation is CASSLWATGSREAFF. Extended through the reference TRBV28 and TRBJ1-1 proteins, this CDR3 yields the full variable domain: DVKVTQSSRYLVKRTGEKVFLECVQDMDHENMFWYRQDPGLGLRLIYFSYDVKMKEKGDIPEGYSVSREKKERFSLILESASTNQTSMYLCASSLWATGSREAFFGQGTRLTVV.